The sequence of this T cell receptor beta chain was determined in a study of blood T cell repertoires in COVID-19 (dated by TCRdb to about 2020). General notes on the study: Samples from collaborators originated in the United States, Italy and Spain and spanned both the acute and convalescent phases of COVID-19. The material from the prospective study consisted of cDNA or gDNA derived from T cells, B-cell-depleted T cells, or PBMCs. The dataset comprised deeply sampled blood TCRbeta repertoires from subjects exposed to, actively infected with, or recovered from COVID-19. The repertoires were released in a freely available public database meant as a resource for research on the immune response to SARS-CoV-2. The samples were drawn from two sources: the first 160 participants of the ongoing ImmuneRACE study, and 1,254 subjects contributed by 6 global collaborators. The sample metadata nearly always contained a de-identified subject ID, COVID-19 status, age in years and sex. Where available, HLA class I and class II types were taken from metadata supplied by the sample provider and were not determined by assay-based typing. The study at large found these results: The amount of clinical and demographic metadata varied by source and participant and was provided uncurated.

TCRbeta CDR3 regions were amplified from genomic DNA using the immunoSEQ Assay, a bias-controlled multiplex PCR. Concerning the study's data processing: The number of nucleated cells in each sample was estimated from the amplification of reference gene primers within the assay. Sequence reads were collapsed and filtered to measure the absolute abundance of every unique TCRbeta CDR3 rearrangement. Productive Simpson clonality was computed per sample as the square root of Simpson's diversity index over productive rearrangements. This is the immuneACCESS table as TCRdb keeps it, with only in-frame sequences that have V and J called. A part of the clones is gone; compared with another copy, unresolved V genes explain less than half, and the rest is unexplained. The DNA was the basis for D and trimming; V, J and clone size are from that table. The sample yields about 150,000 clones; approximately 86% were counted once. 2.5% to 3% of the sample comes from the top ten.

V and J are truncated by 4 bases and 2 bases respectively, leaving an intervening sequence of 5 bases. The germline V gene encodes CDR1 ENHRY and CDR2 SYGVKD. Reading from cysteine to phenylalanine, the CDR3 counts 12 amino acids. Only the CDR3 part of the read is kept: 36 bases, read in frame from the first base. To note about this clone: The target of this receptor is not known. No base-level quality is on record; no much larger clone is a single base apart.

One collaborating source in Seattle enrolled patients during active infection and followed them longitudinally through the course of disease. Collaborating institutions collected whole blood in K2EDTA tubes following their own protocols. Collaborator samples were shipped for TCRbeta analysis as frozen whole blood, isolated PBMCs, or DNA extracted from either sample type. Recombination linked TRBV10-3 to TRBJ2-5, with the D gene call left open. Source material: peripheral blood. The source of this sequence is a woman of 80 years or more with COVID-19, enrolled during active disease. CDR3 reads: CAISALQETQYF. In nucleotides, the sequence is TGTGCCATCAGTGCCTTACAAGAGACCCAGTACTTC.